This T cell receptor beta chain was documented in a study of siplizumab effects on memory and regulatory T cells. The CDR3 has 13 residues. Germline loops: CDR1 MNHNY, CDR2 SVGAGI (reference sequence). Trimming took 8 bases from V and 4 from J, leaving 14 bases between them. Data came from immunoSEQ multiplex PCR; TCRdb stores just in-frame clones and leaves some out. In the table there are roughly 100,000 clones, about 92% of which are singletons. Sequenced: CD4+ T cells sorted from blood. This TCR was recovered from a human donor in good health. The J gene is TRBJ1-1, the V gene TRBV6-6; possibly TRBD1 for D (5 bases). The CDR3 DNA sequence: TGTGCCAGCGTCCGGGGGGAGGGCACTGAAGCTTTCTTT. Translation: CASVRGEGTEAFF.